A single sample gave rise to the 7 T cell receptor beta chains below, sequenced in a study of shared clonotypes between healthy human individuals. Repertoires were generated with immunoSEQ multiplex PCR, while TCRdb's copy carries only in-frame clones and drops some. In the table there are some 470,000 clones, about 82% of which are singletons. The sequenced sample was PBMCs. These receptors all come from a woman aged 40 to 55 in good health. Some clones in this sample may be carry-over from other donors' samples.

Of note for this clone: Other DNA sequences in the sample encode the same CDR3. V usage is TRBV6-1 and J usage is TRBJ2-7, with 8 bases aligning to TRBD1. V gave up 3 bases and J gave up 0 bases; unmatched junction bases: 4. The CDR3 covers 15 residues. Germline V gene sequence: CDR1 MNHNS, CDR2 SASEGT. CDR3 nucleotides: TGTGCCAGCAGTGAGCGACAGGGGCTCTCCTACGAGCAGTACTTC. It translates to CASSERQGLSYEQYF.

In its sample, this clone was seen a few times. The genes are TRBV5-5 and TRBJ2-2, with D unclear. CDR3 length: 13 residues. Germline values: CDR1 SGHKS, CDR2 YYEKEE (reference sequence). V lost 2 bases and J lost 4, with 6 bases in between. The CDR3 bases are TGTGCCAGCAGCTTTAAAAGCACCGGGGAGCTGTTTTTT. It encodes CASSFKSTGELFF.

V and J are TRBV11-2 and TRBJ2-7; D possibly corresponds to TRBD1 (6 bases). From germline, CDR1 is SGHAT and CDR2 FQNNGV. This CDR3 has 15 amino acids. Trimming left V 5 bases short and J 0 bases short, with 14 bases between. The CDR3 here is CASSISGHSSYEQYF. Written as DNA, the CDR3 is TGTGCCAGCAGCATCTCGGGACACAGCTCCTACGAGCAGTACTTC.

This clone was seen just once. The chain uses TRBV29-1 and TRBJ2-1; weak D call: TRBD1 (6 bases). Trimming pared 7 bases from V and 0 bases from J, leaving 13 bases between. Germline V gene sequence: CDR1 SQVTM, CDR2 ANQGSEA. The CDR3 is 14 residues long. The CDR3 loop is CSALTGSSYNEQFF. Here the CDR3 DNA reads TGCAGCGCCCTTACAGGGAGCTCCTACAATGAGCAGTTCTTC.

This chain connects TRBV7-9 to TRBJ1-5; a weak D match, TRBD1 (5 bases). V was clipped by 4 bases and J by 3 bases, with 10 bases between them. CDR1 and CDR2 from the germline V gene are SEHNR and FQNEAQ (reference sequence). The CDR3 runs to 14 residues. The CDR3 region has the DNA TGTGCCAGCAGCTCCGGGGCCTTCAATCAGCCCCAGCATTTT. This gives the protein CASSSGAFNQPQHF.

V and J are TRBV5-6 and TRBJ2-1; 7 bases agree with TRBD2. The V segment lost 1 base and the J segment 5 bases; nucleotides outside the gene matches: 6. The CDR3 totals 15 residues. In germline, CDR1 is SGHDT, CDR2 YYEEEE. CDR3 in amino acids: CASSLSGLHNNEQFF. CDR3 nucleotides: TGTGCCAGCAGCTTGTCGGGACTACATAACAATGAGCAGTTCTTC.

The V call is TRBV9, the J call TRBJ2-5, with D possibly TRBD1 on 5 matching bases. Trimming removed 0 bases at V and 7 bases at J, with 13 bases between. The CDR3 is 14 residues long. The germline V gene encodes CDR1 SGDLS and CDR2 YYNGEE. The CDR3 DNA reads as TGTGCCAGCAGCGTAGGGACAACCCAGGGGACCCAGTACTTC. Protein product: CASSVGTTQGTQYF. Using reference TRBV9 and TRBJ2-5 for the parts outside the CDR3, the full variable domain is DSGVTQTPKHLITATGQRVTLRCSPRSGDLSVYWYQQSLDQGLQFLIQYYNGEERAKGNILERFSAQQFPDLHSELNLSSLELGDSALYFCASSVGTTQGTQYFGPGTRLLVL.